This T cell receptor (beta chain) came from a study of blood T cell repertoires in COVID-19. This clone came up a few times. Germline assignment: CDR1 SGHNT and CDR2 YENEEA. V shed 1 base and J shed 8 bases, with 12 bases lying between them. CDR3 length: 14 residues. TCRdb's copy holds only in-frame clones and misses some; the assay was immunoSEQ multiplex PCR. The sample contains some 190,000 clones, about 85% of which appear only once. The sequence was obtained from an older woman with acute or convalescent COVID-19. Material for sequencing was peripheral blood. The chain recombines TRBV11-3 with TRBJ2-1; D perhaps matches TRBD2 (6 bases). CDR3: CASSLGLASDEQFF. The DNA of the CDR3 is TGTGCCAGCAGCTTAGGGCTAGCGAGCGATGAGCAGTTCTTC. The variable domain in full, with the rest retrieved from reference TRBV11-3 and TRBJ2-1, is EAGVVQSPRYKIIEKKQPVAFWCNPISGHNTLYWYLQNLGQGPELLIRYENEEAVDDSQLPKDRFSAERLKGVDSTLKIQPAELGDSAVYLCASSLGLASDEQFFGPGTRLTVL.